This is a list of T cell receptor beta chains from one sample in a study of blood T cell repertoires in COVID-19. Repertoires were generated with immunoSEQ multiplex PCR, while TCRdb's copy carries only in-frame clones and drops some. Among some 170,000 clones, 80% to 90% were seen once, and the ten largest hold around 1.4%. The sequencing input was peripheral blood. The receptors originated from a woman aged 50 to 60 with acute or convalescent COVID-19. The CDR3 runs from the conserved cysteine through the conserved F or W. Size tells how often a clone was seen (once, few, many) or the class of an expanded clone, and some rows leave it out.

v_call,clone_size,j_call,cdr3_aa
TRBV30,NA,TRBJ2-1,CAWSVLSNEQFF
TRBV6-5,NA,TRBJ1-1,CASSYSTGREAFF
TRBV2,few,TRBJ1-2,CASREAVNYGYTF
TRBV18,NA,TRBJ1-1,CASSPGRTMNTEAFF
TRBV5-1,NA,TRBJ1-6,CASSPGTANSPLHF
TRBV29-1,NA,TRBJ1-1,CSAPREVGEPTKLNTEAFF
TRBV18,NA,TRBJ2-5,CASSQQDGEETQYF
TRBV6-2/TRBV6-3,NA,TRBJ2-7,CASSYPEGGSYEQYF
TRBV9,once,TRBJ2-3,CASSIRSSGRAADTQYF
TRBV19,once,TRBJ1-5,CASTAGGLNQPQHF
TRBV4-3,NA,TRBJ2-5,CASSQGLAGETQYF
TRBV7-7,few,TRBJ2-2,CASSLTGGLAGELFF
TRBV4-1,few,TRBJ2-2,CASSQARTAGTGELFF
TRBV11-3,NA,TRBJ2-3,CASSLQGSGDTQYF
TRBV3-1/TRBV3-2,NA,TRBJ2-1,CASSQGYYNEQFF
TRBV5-6,NA,TRBJ1-1,CASSAAPGTEAFF
TRBV6-2/TRBV6-3,NA,TRBJ1-2,CASSYYSGESSGYTF